The TCR beta chain under discussion was sequenced for a study of early T cells in non-severe SARS-CoV-2 infection. Study-level background: Unpaired chains resulted from sequencing bulk RNA of unsorted whole blood.

This clonotype was seen ten or more times. Germline V CDR1 and CDR2: LGHNA, YNFKEQ. V shed 1 base and J shed 1 base, with 16 bases lying between them. This CDR3 comprises 17 residues. TCRdb analysed the 5' RACE reads with MiXCR anew, one entry per CDR3 protein. This table has 80,000 or so distinct CDR3 sequences, 11% appearing once. V usage is TRBV4-2 and J usage is TRBJ2-5; possibly TRBD2 for D (6 bases). The sample consisted of whole blood, taken at baseline. This TCR derives from an adult who was a healthcare worker with PCR-confirmed SARS-CoV-2 infection or an uninfected control (not recorded which). The CDR3 coding sequence is TGTGCCAGCAGCCAAGCCGGGGGAAGCGGACCCCAAGAGACCCAGTACTTC. Translated, it gives CASSQAGGSGPQETQYF.